This T cell receptor beta chain was observed in a study of cytomegalovirus exposure and HLA in healthy donors. In the PCR, 60 Vbeta and 13 Jbeta primers were used. Repertoires were generated with immunoSEQ multiplex PCR, while TCRdb's copy carries only in-frame clones and drops some. The sample records 75,000 to 95,000 clones, around two thirds being singletons. Trimming removed 5 bases at V and 6 bases at J, with 14 bases between. The germline V gene has CDR1 SEHNR and CDR2 FQNEAQ (reference sequence). The CDR3 length is 14 residues. This clonotype was obtained from a man aged 25 to 40 in good health and CMV-seronegative. Source material: PBMCs. The gene calls are TRBV7-9 and TRBJ2-1, with D maybe TRBD2 (5 bases). The CDR3 protein is CASSPIGLANEQFF. In nucleotides, the CDR3 is TGTGCCAGCAGCCCCATAGGGCTAGCCAATGAGCAGTTCTTC.